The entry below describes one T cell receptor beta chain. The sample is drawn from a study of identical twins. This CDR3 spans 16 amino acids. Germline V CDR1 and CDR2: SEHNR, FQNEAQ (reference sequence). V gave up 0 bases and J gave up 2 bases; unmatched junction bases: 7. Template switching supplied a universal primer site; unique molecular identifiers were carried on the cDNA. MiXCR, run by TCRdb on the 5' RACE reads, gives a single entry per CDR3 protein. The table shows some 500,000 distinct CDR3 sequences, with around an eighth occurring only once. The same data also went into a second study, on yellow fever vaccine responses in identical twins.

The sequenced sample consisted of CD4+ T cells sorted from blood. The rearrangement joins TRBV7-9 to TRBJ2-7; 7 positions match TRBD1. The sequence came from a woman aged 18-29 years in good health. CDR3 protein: CASSLAPGDSPYEQYF. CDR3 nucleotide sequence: TGTGCCAGCAGCTTAGCCCCTGGGGACAGCCCCTACGAGCAGTACTTC. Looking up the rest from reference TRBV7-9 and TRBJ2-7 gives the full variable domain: DTGVSQNPRHKITKRGQNVTFRCDPISEHNRLYWYRQTLGQGPEFLTYFQNEAQLEKSRLLSDRFSAERPKGSFSTLEIQRTEQGDSAMYLCASSLAPGDSPYEQYFGPGTRLTVT.